This is a list of T cell receptor beta chains from one sample in a study of CD8 T cells in Susac syndrome. Each CDR3 protein gets one entry after TCRdb re-called the immunoSEQ multiplex PCR reads with MiXCR. The table lists about 200,000 distinct CDR3 sequences, more than 85% of them singletons. The sample was CD4+ T cells from PBMCs. The receptors come from a human donor with multiple sclerosis. CDR3s include the opening cysteine and the closing phenylalanine or tryptophan. The D gene is left open where the match is weak. Only some rows state a clone size, as once, few, many or a class for expanded clones.

D gene: .
J gene: TRBJ2-3
clone size: .
V gene: TRBV29-1
CDR3 protein: CSVEAVSTDTQYF
CDR3 DNA: TGCAGCGTTGAGGCGGTATCCACAGATACGCAGTATTTT

D gene: .
J gene: TRBJ2-3
clone size: .
V gene: TRBV27
CDR3 protein: CASSLPPSDTQYF
CDR3 DNA: TGTGCCAGCAGTTTACCCCCGTCAGATACGCAGTATTTT

D gene: .
J gene: TRBJ2-5
clone size: .
V gene: TRBV15
CDR3 protein: CATSAPGGAYPQYF
CDR3 DNA: TGTGCCACCAGCGCCCCAGGGGGGGCGTATCCCCAGTACTTC

D gene: .
J gene: TRBJ1-6
clone size: .
V gene: TRBV25-1
CDR3 protein: CASSENGGNSPLHF
CDR3 DNA: TGTGCCAGCAGTGAAAACGGCGGGAATTCACCCCTCCACTTT

D gene: .
J gene: TRBJ2-4
clone size: .
V gene: TRBV29-1
CDR3 protein: CSPCPSPNIQYF
CDR3 DNA: TGCAGCCCCTGCCCCTCTCCAAACATTCAGTACTTC

D gene: .
J gene: TRBJ2-1
clone size: .
V gene: TRBV2
CDR3 protein: CASSELPGQQFF
CDR3 DNA: TGTGCCAGCAGTGAACTTCCAGGGCAGCAGTTCTTC

D gene: .
J gene: TRBJ1-2
clone size: .
V gene: TRBV20-1
CDR3 protein: CSARESDYTF
CDR3 DNA: TGCAGTGCTAGAGAATCAGACTACACCTTC

D gene: .
J gene: TRBJ2-5
clone size: .
V gene: TRBV12-3/TRBV12-4
CDR3 protein: CASSWTSPRETQYF
CDR3 DNA: TGTGCCAGCAGTTGGACGTCCCCCAGAGAGACCCAGTACTTC

D gene: TRBD2
J gene: TRBJ2-2
clone size: .
V gene: TRBV2
CDR3 protein: CASIAGGRTGELFF
CDR3 DNA: TGTGCCAGCATAGCGGGGGGCCGGACCGGGGAGCTGTTTTTT

D gene: .
J gene: TRBJ2-1
clone size: once
V gene: TRBV30
CDR3 protein: CAWGTGQDEQFF
CDR3 DNA: TGTGCCTGGGGAACAGGGCAGGATGAGCAGTTCTTC

D gene: TRBD2
J gene: TRBJ2-5
clone size: .
V gene: TRBV6-1
CDR3 protein: CASQTSGKETQYF
CDR3 DNA: TGTGCCAGCCAGACTAGCGGTAAAGAGACCCAGTACTTC

D gene: .
J gene: TRBJ2-1
clone size: .
V gene: TRBV29-1
CDR3 protein: CSVEDKWTASYNEQFF
CDR3 DNA: TGCAGCGTTGAAGATAAGTGGACCGCCTCCTACAATGAGCAGTTCTTC

D gene: TRBD1
J gene: TRBJ2-1
clone size: .
V gene: TRBV19
CDR3 protein: CASTGTGGNEQFF
CDR3 DNA: TGTGCCAGTACCGGGACAGGGGGCAATGAGCAGTTCTTC

D gene: .
J gene: TRBJ1-1
clone size: .
V gene: TRBV3-1
CDR3 protein: CASSHFNRLNTEAFF
CDR3 DNA: TGTGCCAGCAGCCATTTTAACAGACTCAACACTGAAGCTTTCTTT

D gene: .
J gene: TRBJ1-5
clone size: .
V gene: TRBV20-1
CDR3 protein: CSASQSNQPQHF
CDR3 DNA: TGCAGTGCGAGTCAAAGCAATCAGCCCCAGCATTTT

D gene: .
J gene: TRBJ1-5
clone size: .
V gene: TRBV6-6
CDR3 protein: CASSPDWNQPQHF
CDR3 DNA: TGTGCCAGCAGTCCCGACTGGAATCAGCCCCAGCATTTT

D gene: .
J gene: TRBJ2-7
clone size: .
V gene: TRBV9
CDR3 protein: CASSVEEGRVYEQYF
CDR3 DNA: TGTGCCAGCAGCGTAGAAGAGGGGCGCGTCTACGAGCAGTACTTC

D gene: .
J gene: TRBJ2-7
clone size: .
V gene: TRBV18
CDR3 protein: CASSSSRELEQYF
CDR3 DNA: TGTGCCAGCTCATCCTCCCGGGAACTCGAGCAGTACTTC

D gene: .
J gene: TRBJ2-5
clone size: .
V gene: TRBV5-6
CDR3 protein: CASSLWGRGETQYF
CDR3 DNA: TGTGCCAGCAGCTTGTGGGGGCGCGGAGAGACCCAGTACTTC

D gene: .
J gene: TRBJ1-1
clone size: .
V gene: TRBV18
CDR3 protein: CASSLYQGTEAFF
CDR3 DNA: TGTGCCAGCTCACTCTATCAGGGTACCGAAGCTTTCTTT

D gene: .
J gene: TRBJ2-1
clone size: .
V gene: TRBV6-2/TRBV6-3
CDR3 protein: CASSYPSIGNEQFF
CDR3 DNA: TGTGCCAGCAGTTACCCCTCAATAGGCAATGAGCAGTTCTTC

D gene: .
J gene: TRBJ1-4
clone size: .
V gene: TRBV5-6
CDR3 protein: CASSLGGVNEKLFF
CDR3 DNA: TGTGCCAGCAGCTTAGGGGGTGTTAATGAAAAACTGTTTTTT

D gene: .
J gene: TRBJ2-2
clone size: .
V gene: TRBV6-5
CDR3 protein: CASSRAIFATGELFF
CDR3 DNA: TGTGCCAGCAGTAGAGCGATATTTGCCACCGGGGAGCTGTTTTTT

D gene: TRBD2
J gene: TRBJ2-5
clone size: once
V gene: TRBV20-1
CDR3 protein: CSAGKGLVGETQYF
CDR3 DNA: TGCAGTGCTGGAAAAGGACTAGTTGGCGAGACCCAGTACTTC

D gene: TRBD1
J gene: TRBJ2-1
clone size: .
V gene: TRBV29-1
CDR3 protein: CSVRQGADEQFF
CDR3 DNA: TGCAGCGTTCGACAGGGGGCGGATGAGCAGTTCTTC

D gene: .
J gene: TRBJ2-3
clone size: .
V gene: TRBV29-1
CDR3 protein: CSALGTDTQYF
CDR3 DNA: TGCAGCGCCTTGGGAACAGATACGCAGTATTTT

D gene: .
J gene: TRBJ2-3
clone size: .
V gene: TRBV7-2
CDR3 protein: CASSLARQDTQYF
CDR3 DNA: TGTGCCAGCAGCTTAGCGCGACAGGATACGCAGTATTTT

D gene: TRBD1
J gene: TRBJ1-2
clone size: .
V gene: TRBV27
CDR3 protein: CASSPYGDRWRGYTF
CDR3 DNA: TGTGCCAGCAGTCCATACGGGGACAGATGGCGCGGCTACACCTTC

D gene: .
J gene: TRBJ2-5
clone size: .
V gene: TRBV5-1
CDR3 protein: CASSPGSPQETQYF
CDR3 DNA: TGCGCCAGCAGCCCGGGGAGTCCACAAGAGACCCAGTACTTC

D gene: TRBD2
J gene: TRBJ2-1
clone size: .
V gene: TRBV24-1
CDR3 protein: CATAEGAGGLGNEQFF
CDR3 DNA: TGTGCCACCGCCGAAGGGGCGGGGGGCCTGGGCAATGAGCAGTTCTTC

D gene: TRBD1
J gene: TRBJ1-2
clone size: .
V gene: TRBV12-3/TRBV12-4
CDR3 protein: CASSSTGLRGYTF
CDR3 DNA: TGTGCCAGCAGTTCGACAGGGCTTCGAGGCTACACCTTC

D gene: .
J gene: TRBJ2-5
clone size: .
V gene: TRBV30
CDR3 protein: CAWMGETQYF
CDR3 DNA: TGTGCCTGGATGGGAGAGACCCAGTACTTC

D gene: .
J gene: TRBJ1-6
clone size: .
V gene: TRBV9
CDR3 protein: CASSGGLYNSPLHF
CDR3 DNA: TGTGCCAGCAGCGGGGGCCTGTATAATTCACCCCTCCACTTT

D gene: .
J gene: TRBJ2-5
clone size: .
V gene: TRBV9
CDR3 protein: CASSPLGGVKTQYF
CDR3 DNA: TGTGCCAGCAGCCCCCTTGGAGGGGTTAAGACCCAGTACTTC

D gene: .
J gene: TRBJ2-7
clone size: .
V gene: TRBV7-9
CDR3 protein: CASSPVREQYF
CDR3 DNA: TGTGCCAGCAGCCCGGTTCGCGAGCAGTACTTC

D gene: .
J gene: TRBJ1-2
clone size: .
V gene: TRBV4-2
CDR3 protein: CASSFRDVDGYTF
CDR3 DNA: TGTGCCAGCAGCTTTCGGGATGTGGATGGCTACACCTTC

D gene: .
J gene: TRBJ2-7
clone size: once
V gene: TRBV7-2
CDR3 protein: CASSLAGGQYSYEQYF
CDR3 DNA: TGTGCCAGCAGCTTAGCCGGTGGACAGTATTCCTACGAGCAGTACTTC

D gene: TRBD2
J gene: TRBJ2-3
clone size: .
V gene: TRBV27
CDR3 protein: CASSRGEEDTQYF
CDR3 DNA: TGTGCCAGCAGTCGGGGGGAGGAAGATACGCAGTATTTT

D gene: .
J gene: TRBJ2-2
clone size: .
V gene: TRBV27
CDR3 protein: CASMGGNTGELFF
CDR3 DNA: TGTGCCAGCATGGGCGGGAACACCGGGGAGCTGTTTTTT

D gene: .
J gene: TRBJ2-7
clone size: .
V gene: TRBV18
CDR3 protein: CASSRERQSNEQYF
CDR3 DNA: TGTGCCAGCTCGCGCGAACGGCAGAGCAACGAGCAGTACTTC

D gene: .
J gene: TRBJ2-5
clone size: .
V gene: TRBV3-1
CDR3 protein: CASSQPSAPETQYF
CDR3 DNA: TGTGCCAGCAGCCAACCCTCGGCGCCAGAGACCCAGTACTTC